This record looks at one T cell receptor beta chain sequence and its context. Antigen: not known. The data originate from a study of post-analysis software for immune sequencing data. Study-wide results and caveats: The study found TRBV5-6, TRBV5-1 and TRBV20-1 among several TRBV segments more frequent in patients than controls.

From germline, CDR1 is MGHRA and CDR2 YSYEKL. This CDR3 has 18 amino acids. V was pared by 4 bases and J by 4 bases, with 13 bases of the junction left unmatched. Unique molecular identifiers had been added to the TCR beta cDNA libraries. TCRdb reprocessed the PCR reads with MiXCR, giving one entry per CDR3 protein. This sample has about 560,000 distinct CDR3 sequences, with 40% to 50% found just once. Sequencing used blood. The source of this sequence is a girl aged 10-17 years with multiple sclerosis. The gene calls are TRBV4-1 and TRBJ2-4, with TRBD2 matching over 10 bases. The chain's CDR3 is CASSRGGASGGLKNIQYF. CDR3 nucleotides: TGCGCCAGCAGCCGTGGAGGGGCTAGCGGGGGATTGAAAAACATTCAGTACTTC.